These T cell receptor beta chains were read from a single sample in a study of regulatory dendritic cells for organ transplantation. Sequencing used immunoSEQ multiplex PCR; TCRdb keeps in-frame clones, though not all of them. The sample has some 40,000 clones, 75% to 95% seen once. The sample consisted of naive CD8+ T cells from blood. All receptors derive from a human donor in good health. Each CDR3 is given with its conserved first and last residue.

len: 16
v_gene: TRBV9
CDR3aa: CASSVTSRGVDSPLHF

len: 12
v_gene: TRBV7-8
CDR3aa: CASHIPPPEAFF

len: 16
v_gene: TRBV6-1
CDR3aa: CASSENRDRGFYGYTF

len: 17
v_gene: TRBV19
CDR3aa: CASSIDLEAYGEETQYF

len: 13
v_gene: TRBV6-5
CDR3aa: CASSSTGNQPQHF

len: 17
v_gene: TRBV7-9
CDR3aa: CASSPNGLAGGGSAQYF

len: 12
v_gene: TRBV9
CDR3aa: CASSVFGNEQFF

len: 14
v_gene: TRBV9
CDR3aa: CASSVAGGLHEQYF

len: 15
v_gene: TRBV9
CDR3aa: CASSPRDRGSYEQYF

len: 11
v_gene: TRBV30
CDR3aa: CASQQGSGYTF

len: 12
v_gene: TRBV7-3
CDR3aa: CASSPIGGEAFF

len: 15
v_gene: TRBV5-8
CDR3aa: CASSLRSGATYEQYF

len: 11
v_gene: TRBV4-3
CDR3aa: CASSHTGEQFF

len: 14
v_gene: TRBV9
CDR3aa: CASSDPGRGNTIYF

len: 16
v_gene: TRBV7-9
CDR3aa: CASSSGLAGVQETQYF

len: 15
v_gene: TRBV30
CDR3aa: CAWSGTGVSNYGYTF

len: 13
v_gene: TRBV27
CDR3aa: CASGLGTVDEQYF

len: 17
v_gene: TRBV5-4
CDR3aa: CASSPWGPLSSYNEQFF

len: 14
v_gene: TRBV19
CDR3aa: CASSIPGTGGDQYF

len: 15
v_gene: TRBV14
CDR3aa: CASSQDWLLAYEQYF

len: 14
v_gene: TRBV27
CDR3aa: CASQPGQYTGELFF

len: 11
v_gene: TRBV20-1
CDR3aa: CSARSVYEQYF

len: 15
v_gene: TRBV19
CDR3aa: CASSIEGLAGDAQYF

len: 15
v_gene: TRBV11-2
CDR3aa: CASSLVPRGAYEQYF

len: 14
v_gene: TRBV27
CDR3aa: CASRLGGGNTEAFF

len: 17
v_gene: TRBV4-3
CDR3aa: CASSQEIMTYFSDTQYF

len: 13
v_gene: TRBV19
CDR3aa: CASSYRWGTEAFF

len: 15
v_gene: TRBV28
CDR3aa: CASSRPVVLYNEQFF

len: 17
v_gene: TRBV11-2
CDR3aa: CASSPASLAPKYNEQFF

len: 14
v_gene: TRBV9
CDR3aa: CASSTGQGNQPQHF

len: 16
v_gene: TRBV7-3
CDR3aa: CASSLTGLAGFDTQYF

len: 11
v_gene: TRBV28
CDR3aa: CASSFEREQFF

len: 13
v_gene: TRBV27
CDR3aa: CATTTGYRNEQFF

len: 14
v_gene: TRBV7-3
CDR3aa: CASSSPRFGNIQYF

len: 16
v_gene: TRBV4-1
CDR3aa: CASSQGLGVLNTEAFF

len: 16
v_gene: TRBV4-3
CDR3aa: CASSQGGGSGANVLTF

len: 16
v_gene: TRBV15
CDR3aa: CATSSGTSGRVNEQFF

len: 16
v_gene: TRBV5-8
CDR3aa: CASSFSGTEGNQPQHF

len: 15
v_gene: TRBV6-5
CDR3aa: CASIEIPVGPDGYTF

len: 16
v_gene: TRBV6-6
CDR3aa: CASSTNRDRVDEKLFF

len: 15
v_gene: TRBV25-1
CDR3aa: CASNPGGYNSYEQYF

len: 13
v_gene: TRBV6-5
CDR3aa: CASSYEGGYEQYF

len: 15
v_gene: TRBV7-9
CDR3aa: CASSLEIGAGQPQHF

len: 14
v_gene: TRBV9
CDR3aa: CASSPTLTGSSYTF

len: 15
v_gene: TRBV2
CDR3aa: CASRGINYPNTEAFF

len: 17
v_gene: TRBV4-1
CDR3aa: CASSQDLPGTSPYEQYF

len: 10
v_gene: TRBV6-1
CDR3aa: CASGKETQYF

len: 14
v_gene: TRBV27
CDR3aa: CASSRVPYTDTQYF

len: 17
v_gene: TRBV7-9
CDR3aa: CASSLMNRGLMPGELFF

len: 16
v_gene: TRBV7-6
CDR3aa: CASSLEWRGAYNEQFF

len: 12
v_gene: TRBV9
CDR3aa: CASSVGADTQYF

len: 19
v_gene: TRBV14
CDR3aa: CASSQESPGIIPPPDTQYF

len: 14
v_gene: TRBV27
CDR3aa: CASRTVVRTTEAFF